A selection of T cell receptor beta chains follows, all from one sample in a study of T-cell reconstitution after alpha-beta-depleted transplantation in children. TCRdb passed the PCR reads through MiXCR, listing each CDR3 protein once. The table has some 550,000 distinct CDR3 sequences, under 30% seen once. The sequencing here drew on PBMCs, mostly from graft donor cells, taken 360 days after TCRalphabeta/CD19-depleted stem cell transplant. The receptors come from a boy in the first two years of life who had a stem cell transplant for acute myeloid leukemia, so the T cells may come from the graft donor. Both conserved end residues are part of each CDR3. A D gene is named only where the DNA matches it firmly. Part of the rows lack a size; the others show once, few, many or a class for expanded clones.

V gene,CDR3 length,clone size,J gene,D gene,CDR3 protein,CDR3 DNA
TRBV10-3,17,few,TRBJ2-2,NA,CAISLQGEGTNTGELFF,TGTGCCATCAGTTTACAGGGTGAGGGAACGAACACCGGGGAGCTGTTTTTT
TRBV20-1,14,many,TRBJ2-7,NA,CSARDPQSSYEQYF,TGCAGTGCTAGAGATCCCCAGAGCTCCTACGAGCAGTACTTC
TRBV7-2,15,NA,TRBJ1-6,NA,CASSYSPAQDSPLHF,TGTGCCAGCAGCTACTCGCCCGCTCAGGACTCACCCCTCCACTTT
TRBV6-1,13,few,TRBJ2-1,NA,CASSETNYNEQFF,TGTGCCAGCAGTGAAACTAACTACAATGAGCAGTTCTTC
TRBV5-5,15,NA,TRBJ2-1,TRBD1,CASSLNGQGLYEQFF,TGTGCCAGCAGCTTGAATGGACAGGGGTTGTATGAGCAGTTCTTC
TRBV24-1,16,NA,TRBJ2-5,TRBD1,CATSATLQGTKETQYF,TGTGCCACCAGTGCCACCCTACAGGGGACGAAAGAGACCCAGTACTTC
TRBV12-3/TRBV12-4,15,few,TRBJ1-4,TRBD1,CASSLDRGFNEKLFF,TGTGCCAGCAGTTTAGACAGGGGGTTTAATGAAAAACTGTTTTTT
TRBV4-2,14,NA,TRBJ2-2,NA,CASSQERTAGELFF,TGTGCCAGCAGCCAAGAGCGGACAGCCGGGGAGCTGTTTTTT
TRBV27,17,NA,TRBJ2-4,NA,CASSLGPTSLAKNIQYF,TGTGCCAGCAGTTTAGGCCCTACCTCTCTAGCCAAAAACATTCAGTACTTC
TRBV11-3,14,NA,TRBJ2-1,TRBD2,CASSRGTVGGEQFF,TGTGCCAGCAGCCGTGGGACTGTCGGGGGGGAGCAGTTCTTC
TRBV7-9,17,many,TRBJ2-1,NA,CASSLGPGGGPYNEQFF,TGTGCCAGCAGCTTAGGCCCTGGGGGGGGGCCCTACAATGAGCAGTTCTTC
TRBV7-8,13,many,TRBJ1-6,NA,CASKLLQNSPLHF,TGTGCCAGCAAATTGCTCCAGAATTCACCCCTCCACTTT
TRBV14,17,many,TRBJ2-3,NA,CASSPLRQTASTDTQYF,TGTGCCAGCAGCCCCCTACGCCAGACAGCTAGCACAGATACGCAGTATTTT